This T cell receptor beta chain was sequenced during a study of blood T cell repertoires in COVID-19 (TCRdb year 2020). General notes on the study: The collaborator samples originated in the United States, Italy and Spain and spanned the acute and convalescent phases of COVID-19. The material from the prospective study consisted of cDNA or gDNA derived from T cells, B-cell-depleted T cells, or PBMCs. The dataset comprised deeply sampled blood TCRbeta repertoires from subjects exposed to, actively infected with, or recovered from COVID-19. The repertoires were released in a freely available public database meant as a resource for research on the immune response to SARS-CoV-2. The samples were drawn from the first 160 participants of the ongoing ImmuneRACE study and from 1,254 subjects provided by 6 global collaborators. A de-identified subject ID, COVID-19 status, age in years and sex were almost always included in the sample metadata. HLA class I and class II types, where available, came from metadata supplied by the sample provider rather than from assay-based typing. The investigation overall reported the following: The amount of clinical and demographic metadata varied by source and participant and was provided uncurated.

TCRbeta CDR3 regions were amplified from genomic DNA using the immunoSEQ Assay, a bias-controlled multiplex PCR. The source study handled its data this way. The number of nucleated cells in each sample was estimated by amplification of reference gene primers within the assay. To quantify the absolute abundance of each unique TCRbeta CDR3 rearrangement, sequence reads were collapsed and filtered. For each sample, productive Simpson clonality was calculated as the square root of Simpson's diversity index across productive rearrangements. TCRdb re-hosts the immuneACCESS table, in-frame sequences only. Its copies lack some clones; in the studies checked, an unresolved V gene accounts for under half of them, and the cause for the rest is not known. The DNA gave D and trimming, while V, J and clone size come from that table. Present in this sample are 190,000 or so clones, approximately 90% of which were seen just once. Clones ranked in the top ten supply 2% to 2.5% of the sample.

Participants in the prospective study were enrolled through a virtual design, were aged roughly 18 to 90 years, and lived in roughly 26 United States geographic areas. Cohort assignment in the prospective study relied on participant-reported clinical history from a screening survey and a study questionnaire. Recovered participants in ImmuneRACE Cohort 3 were defined by two consecutive negative NP/OP PCR tests, clearance by a healthcare professional, or resolution of symptoms. Each participant in the prospective study had whole blood, serum and a nasopharyngeal or oropharyngeal swab collected by mobile phlebotomists. Prospective study participants could optionally give additional blood draws and questionnaires over an approximately two-month period. Prospective study blood samples were shipped either frozen or at room temperature before DNA extraction. CDR3 length: 15 amino acids, cysteine to phenylalanine. This entry keeps only the CDR3 DNA: 45 bases, framed from base 1. V drops 1 base and J drops 8 bases, leaving 14 bases in between. According to the germline V gene, CDR1 reads SGHTA and CDR2 reads FQGNSA.

On this clone: This receptor's antigen is unknown. One base away there is no much larger clone; base qualities are not given.

The sequence came from a woman under 40 who had recovered from COVID-19. The source material was PBMCs or T cells enriched from blood (not recorded which). The chain is made from TRBV7-2 and TRBJ1-4, with a tentative D gene TRBD1 over 5 matching bases. The DNA sequence follows: TGTGCCAGCAGCTTAGTGGGGGGGTTAGAAGAAAAACTGTTTTTT. It specifies CASSLVGGLEEKLFF.